This is a list of T cell receptor beta chains from one sample in a study of blood T cell repertoires in COVID-19. Here immunoSEQ multiplex PCR was the method, and the copy in TCRdb shows in-frame clones only, minus some. The sample contains 47,000 or so clones, about four fifths of which appear only once. The sample comprised peripheral blood. These receptors were collected from an elderly woman with COVID-19, enrolled during active disease. The CDR3 runs from the conserved cysteine through the conserved F or W. A D gene is named only where the DNA matches it firmly.

d_call: NA
v_call: TRBV19
j_call: TRBJ2-3
cdr3_aa: CASTLAWSADTQYF

d_call: NA
v_call: TRBV3-1/TRBV3-2
j_call: TRBJ2-2
cdr3_aa: CASSKGGNTGELFF

d_call: NA
v_call: TRBV13
j_call: TRBJ2-3
cdr3_aa: CASSLESTDTQYF

d_call: TRBD2
v_call: TRBV18
j_call: TRBJ2-1
cdr3_aa: CASSPPGRPPGSYNEQFF

d_call: TRBD1
v_call: TRBV27
j_call: TRBJ2-7
cdr3_aa: CASSLGQVLDEQYF

d_call: NA
v_call: TRBV7-6
j_call: TRBJ1-3
cdr3_aa: CASSSSPSGSGNTIYF

d_call: NA
v_call: TRBV30
j_call: TRBJ1-2
cdr3_aa: CAWSPPRGLGNYGYTF

d_call: NA
v_call: TRBV27
j_call: TRBJ1-6
cdr3_aa: CASSPRQSSPLHF

d_call: TRBD1
v_call: TRBV28
j_call: TRBJ2-7
cdr3_aa: CASSSPGQLYEQYF

d_call: TRBD2
v_call: TRBV7-6
j_call: TRBJ2-1
cdr3_aa: CASSLEGGLAGPYEQFF

d_call: TRBD1
v_call: TRBV28
j_call: TRBJ1-6
cdr3_aa: CASSLGTGSSPLHF

d_call: NA
v_call: TRBV6-2/TRBV6-3
j_call: TRBJ2-7
cdr3_aa: CASSTPWRTLVYEQYF

d_call: NA
v_call: TRBV19
j_call: TRBJ1-3
cdr3_aa: CASSPGGVPSGNTIYF

d_call: TRBD2
v_call: TRBV11-2
j_call: TRBJ2-7
cdr3_aa: CASSLGTSGSNEQYF

d_call: NA
v_call: TRBV2
j_call: TRBJ1-2
cdr3_aa: CASSPDKAYTF

d_call: NA
v_call: TRBV5-6
j_call: TRBJ1-1
cdr3_aa: CASTREGGEAFF

d_call: TRBD1
v_call: TRBV19
j_call: TRBJ1-5
cdr3_aa: CASSIGTGGQPQHF

d_call: NA
v_call: TRBV3-1/TRBV3-2
j_call: TRBJ2-3
cdr3_aa: CASSPGTRADTQYF

d_call: NA
v_call: TRBV19
j_call: TRBJ2-3
cdr3_aa: CASSINGGGTDTQYF

d_call: TRBD2
v_call: TRBV7-6
j_call: TRBJ2-1
cdr3_aa: CASSLTSVTNNEQFF

d_call: NA
v_call: TRBV5-1
j_call: TRBJ2-5
cdr3_aa: CASTTGSALGETQYF

d_call: TRBD2
v_call: TRBV19
j_call: TRBJ2-1
cdr3_aa: CASEGRLAGKYNEQFF

d_call: NA
v_call: TRBV2
j_call: TRBJ2-7
cdr3_aa: CASIRGDSYEQYF

d_call: NA
v_call: TRBV11-2
j_call: TRBJ1-2
cdr3_aa: CASSFQSRDGYTF

d_call: NA
v_call: TRBV6-6
j_call: TRBJ2-7
cdr3_aa: CASSRDMTASYEQYF

d_call: NA
v_call: TRBV27
j_call: TRBJ1-2
cdr3_aa: CASSTGIDGYTF

d_call: NA
v_call: TRBV5-1
j_call: TRBJ1-2
cdr3_aa: CASRPRQGPVGYTF

d_call: NA
v_call: TRBV2
j_call: TRBJ2-5
cdr3_aa: CAIQPGVGAETQYF

d_call: NA
v_call: TRBV24-1
j_call: TRBJ2-1
cdr3_aa: CAVQGGSYNEQFF

d_call: TRBD1
v_call: TRBV27
j_call: TRBJ1-1
cdr3_aa: CASSLRQGAVYTEAFF

d_call: TRBD2
v_call: TRBV19
j_call: TRBJ2-5
cdr3_aa: CASSTGTSGRTSTQYF

d_call: NA
v_call: TRBV6-2/TRBV6-3
j_call: TRBJ1-5
cdr3_aa: CASSPLGPRQPQHF

d_call: TRBD2
v_call: TRBV5-1
j_call: TRBJ2-1
cdr3_aa: CASSLKPAGGYNEQFF

d_call: TRBD2
v_call: TRBV11-2
j_call: TRBJ2-1
cdr3_aa: CASSLRVATSGLYEQFF

d_call: NA
v_call: TRBV18
j_call: TRBJ2-2
cdr3_aa: CASSPLVEATGELFF

d_call: NA
v_call: TRBV7-9
j_call: TRBJ2-3
cdr3_aa: CASSPSGNTDTQYF

d_call: NA
v_call: TRBV18
j_call: TRBJ1-4
cdr3_aa: CASSKTDTNEKLFF

d_call: TRBD2
v_call: TRBV27
j_call: TRBJ2-5
cdr3_aa: CASSWLAGGRETQYF

d_call: NA
v_call: TRBV4-1
j_call: TRBJ1-5
cdr3_aa: CASSHGGQSSNQPQHF

d_call: TRBD1
v_call: TRBV19
j_call: TRBJ1-2
cdr3_aa: CASSTAGQPRGYGYTF

d_call: NA
v_call: TRBV28
j_call: TRBJ2-7
cdr3_aa: CASRPMDRLEGLDEQYF

d_call: TRBD1
v_call: TRBV4-1
j_call: TRBJ1-4
cdr3_aa: CASSPDRGNEKLFF

d_call: NA
v_call: TRBV5-4
j_call: TRBJ2-7
cdr3_aa: CASSLQVGSSFTYEQYF

d_call: TRBD2
v_call: TRBV10-1
j_call: TRBJ2-1
cdr3_aa: CASSAAGGAKGNEQFF

d_call: NA
v_call: TRBV18
j_call: TRBJ1-1
cdr3_aa: CASSPGSGRGAFF

d_call: NA
v_call: TRBV4-1
j_call: TRBJ1-2
cdr3_aa: CASSQDPGVKGYGYTF

d_call: NA
v_call: TRBV19
j_call: TRBJ2-5
cdr3_aa: CARIKEGSETQYF

d_call: NA
v_call: TRBV6-5
j_call: TRBJ2-7
cdr3_aa: CASTGKNSYEQYF

d_call: NA
v_call: TRBV7-9
j_call: TRBJ1-1
cdr3_aa: CAGHGQANTEAFF

d_call: NA
v_call: TRBV5-1
j_call: TRBJ2-6
cdr3_aa: CASSVEQGSGANVLTF

d_call: NA
v_call: TRBV5-1
j_call: TRBJ2-5
cdr3_aa: CASSPDSPGETQYF

d_call: NA
v_call: TRBV30
j_call: TRBJ2-7
cdr3_aa: CAWSVWIAREQYF

d_call: TRBD1
v_call: TRBV2
j_call: TRBJ2-7
cdr3_aa: CASGRDRGRYEQYF

d_call: TRBD2
v_call: TRBV6-1
j_call: TRBJ2-7
cdr3_aa: CASSETRGSGSSYEQYF

d_call: TRBD1
v_call: TRBV7-3
j_call: TRBJ1-1
cdr3_aa: CARRDRTRERNTEAFF

d_call: NA
v_call: TRBV7-9
j_call: TRBJ1-1
cdr3_aa: CASSPKEAEAFF

d_call: TRBD1
v_call: TRBV3-1/TRBV3-2
j_call: TRBJ1-1
cdr3_aa: CASSPQGVNTEAFF

d_call: NA
v_call: TRBV7-3
j_call: TRBJ2-1
cdr3_aa: CASSPGTRANEQFF

d_call: NA
v_call: TRBV9
j_call: TRBJ2-7
cdr3_aa: CASKQTDLYEQYF